This T cell receptor beta chain is drawn from a study of blood T cells in healthy people across ages. A sample-barcoded 5' primer and a J-beta primer mix were used in a second PCR of about 6 to 12 cycles. Each cDNA molecule carried a tag from a template-switch adaptor that contained 12 random nucleotides. TCRdb reprocessed the 5' RACE reads with MiXCR, giving one entry per CDR3 protein. The sample includes roughly 570,000 distinct CDR3 sequences, 25% to 30% of them seen just once. This clonotype was found a few times. The sequenced material came from blood. This TCR came from a woman aged 65 to 85 in good health.

The CDR3 spells CASSEGGGGYGYTF. CDR3 nucleotide sequence: TGTGCCAGCAGTGAAGGTGGGGGGGGCTATGGCTACACCTTC. V and J are TRBV6-1 and TRBJ1-2; the D gene is possibly TRBD1 (5 bases). CDR1 and CDR2 (germline): MNHNS, SASEGT. Between the trimmed V and J ends, which lost 1 base and 4 bases, there was a span of 10 bases. The CDR3 sequence is 14 residues long.